The 10 T cell receptor beta chains presented below share a single source sample, sequenced in a study of blood T cell repertoires in COVID-19 (dated by TCRdb to the early 2020s). Libraries were prepared through the immunoSEQ multiplex PCR assay. TCRdb took over this immuneACCESS table, retaining in-frame rearrangements with V and J assigned. Such tables are incomplete; in checked studies, under half of the missing clones stem from an unresolved V gene, and the remainder is unexplained. The sample table records around 120,000 clones; approximately 82% of these occur just once. The ten largest clones add up to approximately 2.3% of the sample. Sequencing was performed on peripheral blood. These receptors were collected from a man aged 25-45 years with acute or convalescent COVID-19.

The CDR3 nucleotides are TGTGCCAGAAGCTTGGCCTATGGTAAAGGGGGCGCACCAAGGGATGAGCAGTTCTTC. This translates into CARSLAYGKGGAPRDEQFF. The V and J genes are TRBV5-3 and TRBJ2-1; 7 bases match TRBD1. TRBV5-3 has ORF status, its function being uncertain. Trimming at V came to 0 bases and at J to 8 bases, leaving 20 bases not matched to a gene. This CDR3 is 19 amino acids long.

The chain joins TRBV6-1 to TRBJ1-2; D is perhaps TRBD1 (5 bases). Trimming stripped 0 bases from V and 3 bases from J, with 14 bases between. The V gene's germline CDR1 is MNHNS and CDR2 SASEGT. This CDR3 has 16 amino acids. The CDR3 DNA sequence: TGTGCCAGCAGTGAAGCGCAAGGGGAGGGACACTATGGCTACACCTTC. Translating gives CASSEAQGEGHYGYTF.

The chain recombines TRBV27 with TRBJ2-5; 9 bases line up with TRBD2. V dropped 2 bases and J dropped 1; count of bases not matched to a gene: 5. Germline CDR1 MNHEY, CDR2 SMNVEV (reference sequence). CDR3 length: 16 amino acids. CDR3: CASSLTGLATQETQYF. CDR3 nucleotides: TGTGCCAGCAGTTTAACTGGACTAGCGACCCAAGAGACCCAGTACTTC.

The rearrangement joins TRBV5-1 to TRBJ2-3; D is possibly TRBD1 (6 bases). This CDR3 contains 18 residues. V lost 3 bases to trimming and J lost 2 bases, with 22 bases between them. Germline CDR1 is SGHRS and CDR2 is YFSETQ. The CDR3 DNA is TGCGCCAGCAGCTATACCGTGAAGACAGGTTCCGTCACAGATACGCAGTATTTT. Translation: CASSYTVKTGSVTDTQYF.

V gene TRBV4-3 combines with J gene TRBJ1-4; 7 bases align to TRBD1. Looked up from germline, CDR1 is LGHNA and CDR2 is YSLEER. V lost 4 bases and J lost 3; bases outside the gene matches: 11. The CDR3 spans 17 residues. The CDR3 DNA reads TGCGCCAGCAGCCGTACAGGGGCTATCTTCCCTAATGAAAAACTGTTTTTT. Translation: CASSRTGAIFPNEKLFF.

The chain uses TRBV25-1 and TRBJ1-4; tentative D call: TRBD1 (6 bases). From germline, CDR1 is MGHDK and CDR2 SYGVNS. Trimming removed 1 base at V and 7 bases at J, with 19 bases between. The CDR3 contains 17 residues. CDR3 in DNA: TGTGCCAGCAGTGAATTCAGTTTAACAGGGCCGGGTGAAAAACTGTTTTTT. It codes for CASSEFSLTGPGEKLFF. The full variable domain, completed using reference TRBV25-1 and TRBJ1-4, is EADIYQTPRYLVIGTGKKITLECSQTMGHDKMYWYQQDPGMELHLIHYSYGVNSTEKGDLSSESTVSRIRTEHFPLTLESARPSHTSQYLCASSEFSLTGPGEKLFFGSGTQLSVL.

This clone was seen a handful of times. This sequence joins TRBV5-4 and TRBJ1-1; no firm D call. The CDR3 covers 11 residues. V was cut by 2 bases and J by 11 bases, with 10 bases left in between. Germline values: CDR1 SGHNT, CDR2 YYREEE (reference sequence). The CDR3 here is CASSLNGEAFF. The DNA for the CDR3 is TGTGCCAGCAGCTTAAACGGAGAGGCTTTCTTT.

The chain couples TRBV4-3 to TRBJ1-6, with D possibly being TRBD1 (5 bases). Germline values: CDR1 LGHNA, CDR2 YSLEER. Trimming shortened V by 1 base and J by 14 bases, and 15 bases separated the two germline ends. There are 14 residues in the CDR3. The CDR3 reads CASSQASSGGALHF. The CDR3, as DNA: TGCGCCAGCAGCCAAGCGAGTTCCGGGGGAGCCCTCCACTTT.

This chain connects TRBV5-5 to TRBJ1-3, with D uncertain. CDR1 SGHKS and CDR2 YYEKEE come from the germline V gene (reference sequence). The ends were cut back, 4 bases at V and 7 bases at J, with 12 bases in the middle. The CDR3 consists of 13 residues. CDR3 sequence reads: CASSQGAENTIYF. CDR3 DNA: TGTGCCAGCAGCCAAGGAGCTGAGAACACCATATATTTT.

The chain carries TRBV24-1 and TRBJ2-1, with a possible D match to TRBD2 (6 bases). This CDR3 has 15 amino acids. V lost 5 bases to trimming and J lost 4 bases, with 14 bases between them. The germline CDR1 and CDR2 sequences are KGHDR and SFDVKD. CDR3 residues: CATSADMGGYNEQFF. CDR3 nucleotide sequence: TGTGCCACCAGTGCCGACATGGGGGGATACAATGAGCAGTTCTTC.